The 21 T cell receptor beta chains in this list originate from one sample, sequenced in a study of blood T cell repertoires in COVID-19. TCRdb's copy holds only in-frame clones and misses some; the assay was immunoSEQ multiplex PCR. This table holds 240,000 or so clones, approximately 90% found once. The specimen sequenced was PBMCs or T cells enriched from blood (not recorded which). Receptors originate from a man between 35 and 55 years old who had recovered from COVID-19.

The V gene is TRBV21-1, the J gene TRBJ2-7; the listed D gene, TRBD2, was not tested against the DNA. TRBV21-1 counts as a pseudogene. The CDR3 runs 17 residues. Here the CDR3 reads CASSKEWIRAGAYEQYF. The DNA of the CDR3 is TGTGCCAGCAGCAAAGAATGGATACGGGCGGGCGCCTACGAGCAGTACTTC.

The rearrangement joins TRBV27 to TRBJ1-2; D call uncertain. Germline V gives CDR1 MNHEY, CDR2 SMNVEV (reference sequence). Trimming cost V 5 bases and J 2 bases, with 12 bases left between them. The length of the CDR3 is 14 residues. CDR3 coding DNA: TGTGCCAGCAGTGCACAACGGGTAAACTATGGCTACACCTTC. Translating it yields CASSAQRVNYGYTF.

The CDR3 is CASSDWGRADYGYTF. Written as DNA, the CDR3 is TGTGCCAGCAGTGATTGGGGCAGGGCCGACTATGGCTACACCTTC. The gene calls are TRBV2 and TRBJ1-2, with D maybe TRBD1 (5 bases). The CDR3 sequence is 15 residues long. V lost 3 bases and J 3 bases, leaving 14 bases between the germline ends. Germline V gene sequence: CDR1 SNHLY, CDR2 FYNNEI.

The V and J genes are TRBV4-3 and TRBJ2-1; 7 bases map to TRBD1. From germline, CDR1 is LGHNA and CDR2 YSLEER. With V trimmed by 2 bases and J by 15 bases, 10 bases remained unmatched. The CDR3 has 13 residues. DNA of the CDR3: TGCGCCAGCAGCCAAATTCCAGGACAGGTGCGGTTCTTC. Its translation is CASSQIPGQVRFF.

This clone showed up just once. The J gene is TRBJ1-1, the V gene TRBV7-8, with D hard to call. From germline, CDR1 is SGHVS and CDR2 FQNEAQ. The CDR3 is made up of 14 amino acids. The V gene lost 1 base and the J gene lost 6 bases, with 12 bases spanning the gap. The CDR3 region is CASSLVYSDPEAFF. The CDR3 coding sequence is TGTGCCAGCAGCTTAGTCTATTCTGATCCTGAAGCTTTCTTT. Full variable domain (remainder filled in from reference TRBV7-8 and TRBJ1-1): GAGVSQSPRYKVAKRGQDVALRCDPISGHVSLFWYQQALGQGPEFLTYFQNEAQLDKSGLPSDRFFAERPEGSVSTLKIQRTQQEDSAVYLCASSLVYSDPEAFFGQGTRLTVV.

This clone was seen a few times. The chain combines TRBV19 with TRBJ1-5, with 8 nucleotides matching TRBD1. The CDR3 loop spans 16 amino acids. The junction had 6 bases not matched to a gene; V was cut back by 4 bases and J by 1 base. Germline CDR1 is LNHDA and CDR2 is SQIVND (reference sequence). Written as DNA, the CDR3 is TGTGCCAGTAGTACACAGGGGGGTCGGAGCAATCAGCCCCAGCATTTT. Translated: CASSTQGGRSNQPQHF.

This chain connects TRBV28 to TRBJ2-5; 9 bases fit TRBD1. This CDR3 region has 16 residues. The germline CDR1 and CDR2 sequences are MDHEN and SYDVKM. V lost 8 bases to trimming and J lost 4 bases; unmatched junction nucleotides: 14. This CDR3 is CASYSPGQGFRETQYF. In nucleotides, the CDR3 is TGTGCCAGCTACTCCCCGGGACAGGGATTTAGAGAGACCCAGTACTTC.

V usage is TRBV19 and J usage is TRBJ1-2; TRBD1 agrees at 7 bases. Germline values: CDR1 LNHDA, CDR2 SQIVND (reference sequence). This CDR3 has 14 residues. The V gene end was trimmed by 8 bases and the J gene end by 1 base; junction bases not matched to a gene: 7. The CDR3 spells CASQTTGINYGYTF. The CDR3 nucleotides read TGTGCCAGTCAAACGACAGGGATTAACTATGGCTACACCTTC.

This chain uses TRBV18 with TRBJ2-3; D is unresolved. This CDR3 has 15 amino acids. Looked up from germline, CDR1 is KGHSH and CDR2 is LQKENI. V was clipped by 3 bases and J by 0 bases, with 10 bases between them. CDR3 bases: TGTGCCAGCTCACCCCAGGTCGGAAGCACAGATACGCAGTATTTT. Translation: CASSPQVGSTDTQYF. Looking up the rest from reference TRBV18 and TRBJ2-3 gives the full variable domain: NAGVMQNPRHLVRRRGQEARLRCSPMKGHSHVYWYRQLPEEGLKFMVYLQKENIIDESGMPKERFSAEFPKEGPSILRIQQVVRGDSAAYFCASSPQVGSTDTQYFGPGTRLTVL.

The chain carries TRBV24-1 and TRBJ2-1; perhaps TRBD2 as D (5 bases). This CDR3 comprises 15 residues. V was cut by 3 bases and J by 9 bases, with 17 bases left in between. CDR1 and CDR2 (germline): KGHDR, SFDVKD. The chain's CDR3 is CATSDPRVVAGEQFF. The CDR3 DNA is TGTGCCACCAGTGATCCCCGGGTGGTCGCGGGTGAGCAGTTCTTC.

The chain joins TRBV5-6 to TRBJ2-1, with 10 positions matching TRBD2. The germline CDR1 and CDR2 sequences are SGHDT and YYEEEE. The CDR3 runs to 15 residues. Trimming removed 0 bases from V and 4 bases from J; junction bases left unmatched: 1. The CDR3 loop is CASSLGTSGYNEQFF. CDR3 DNA: TGTGCCAGCAGCTTGGGGACTAGCGGTTACAATGAGCAGTTCTTC. Supplemented by reference TRBV5-6 and TRBJ2-1, the full variable domain reads DAGVTQSPTHLIKTRGQQVTLRCSPKSGHDTVSWYQQALGQGPQFIFQYYEEEERQRGNFPDRFSGHQFPNYSSELNVNALLLGDSALYLCASSLGTSGYNEQFFGPGTRLTVL.

This clone was counted a few times. CDR3 nucleotide sequence: TGTGCCAGCAGCTTATCGGTGACCCAGTACTTC. Amino acids: CASSLSVTQYF. This chain connects TRBV7-2 to TRBJ2-5; no reliable D call. Per the germline V gene, CDR1 is SGHTA and CDR2 is FQGNSA. Trimming pared 2 bases from V and 7 bases from J, leaving 5 bases between. This CDR3 is built from 11 residues.

This chain uses TRBV28 with TRBJ1-1; no reliable D call. The CDR3 has 16 residues. CDR1 MDHEN and CDR2 SYDVKM come from the germline V gene. Between the trimmed V and J ends, which lost 4 bases and 2 bases, there was a span of 17 bases. The CDR3 bases are TGTGCCAGCAGTTGGGTGGGCAGCATCCTTAACACTGAAGCTTTCTTT. It translates to CASSWVGSILNTEAFF.

The chain joins TRBV25-1 to TRBJ1-4; 7 nucleotides line up with TRBD1. CDR1 is MGHDK and CDR2 is SYGVNS in the germline V gene. After removal of 3 bases from V and 1 base from J, the junction contained 8 bases not matched to a gene. This CDR3 has 17 residues. CDR3 region: CASSDRGRGLTNEKLFF. The CDR3 bases are TGTGCCAGCAGTGACAGGGGTAGGGGGCTAACTAATGAAAAACTGTTTTTT.

This chain joins TRBV9 and TRBJ2-5, with D possibly matching TRBD1 (5 bases). V lost 0 bases and J lost 3, with 15 bases in between. This CDR3 region has 16 residues. From germline, CDR1 is SGDLS and CDR2 YYNGEE. The CDR3 DNA follows: TGTGCCAGCAGCGTAGTTCCGGCCCTAGGGGAAGAGACCCAGTACTTC. This translates into CASSVVPALGEETQYF.

The chain combines TRBV10-3 with TRBJ1-2; unclear D gene. Trimming cost V 0 bases and J 1 base, with 9 bases left between them. The CDR3 extends over 15 amino acids. Germline CDR1 reads ENHRY; CDR2 reads SYGVKD. The CDR3 coding sequence is TGTGCCATCAGTGAGTCGCTCGCAGATAACTATGGCTACACCTTC. As protein: CAISESLADNYGYTF.

The chain has TRBV11-3 and TRBJ2-3, with D perhaps TRBD1 (5 bases). In germline, CDR1 is SGHNT, CDR2 YENEEA. The CDR3 is 16 amino acids. V dropped 3 bases and J dropped 3 bases, with 16 bases sitting between them. CDR3 nucleotide sequence: TGTGCCAGCAGCTTTTTTCCGGCAGGGCCAACAGATACGCAGTATTTT. Its translation: CASSFFPAGPTDTQYF.

This chain links TRBV7-2 with TRBJ2-1, with 8 bases aligning to TRBD1. CDR3 length: 15 amino acids. Losses at the gene ends were 8 bases for V and 7 bases for J; bases not matched to a gene: 13. Per germline, CDR1 SGHTA and CDR2 FQGNSA. The CDR3 here is CASGRRQGAVNEQFF. As DNA, the CDR3 is TGTGCCAGCGGTCGGCGGCAGGGGGCAGTGAATGAGCAGTTCTTC.

The genes are TRBV6-5 and TRBJ2-7; D remains unclear. This CDR3 contains 15 residues. Germline CDR1 is MNHEY and CDR2 is SVGAGI. V dropped 4 bases and J dropped 3 bases, with 16 bases sitting between them. In DNA, the CDR3 is TGTGCCAGCAGTTCCCCCGGTGTGGTCCACTACGAGCAGTACTTC. The encoded protein is CASSSPGVVHYEQYF.

V usage is TRBV12-5 and J usage is TRBJ2-3; TRBD2 matches 11 bases. This CDR3 is built from 19 residues. The V segment lost 2 bases and the J segment 8 bases; nucleotides outside the gene matches: 18. Germline V CDR1 and CDR2: LGHNT, FRNRAP. CDR3 amino acids: CASGLRTKALAGVGSTQYF. CDR3 nucleotides: TGTGCTAGTGGTTTGAGGACTAAGGCACTAGCGGGAGTAGGGTCTACGCAGTATTTT.

CDR3: CASSQVMREYSNQPQHF. DNA for the CDR3: TGCGCCAGCAGCCAGGTGATGAGGGAGTATAGCAATCAGCCCCAGCATTTT. The chain links TRBV4-1 to TRBJ1-5; D ambiguous. This CDR3 contains 17 residues. Trimming cost V 3 bases and J 0 bases, with 15 bases left between them. From germline, CDR1 is MGHRA and CDR2 YSYEKL.